One sample yielded the 26 T cell receptor beta chains listed below, sequenced in a study of cytomegalovirus exposure and HLA in healthy donors. PCR was performed using 60 Vbeta and 13 Jbeta primers. The assay was immunoSEQ multiplex PCR, and TCRdb's table has in-frame clones only and misses some. The sample consists of more than 50,000 clones, about 70% of them appearing once. The sample comprised PBMCs. The receptor source for this set is a woman aged 55-75 years in good health and CMV-seropositive.

This clone turned up a few times. This chain connects TRBV9 to TRBJ2-3; a weak D match, TRBD2 (6 bases). Trimming cost V 4 bases and J 0 bases, with 21 bases left between them. The CDR3 loop spans 18 amino acids. In germline, CDR1 is SGDLS, CDR2 YYNGEE. CDR3 in amino acids: CASSPRSGSGPSTDTQYF. CDR3 coding DNA: TGTGCCAGCAGCCCCCGAAGCGGTAGCGGACCTAGCACAGATACGCAGTATTTT. Full variable domain (missing parts from reference TRBV9 and TRBJ2-3): DSGVTQTPKHLITATGQRVTLRCSPRSGDLSVYWYQQSLDQGLQFLIQYYNGEERAKGNILERFSAQQFPDLHSELNLSSLELGDSALYFCASSPRSGSGPSTDTQYFGPGTRLTVL.

The chain employs TRBV5-6 and TRBJ2-1; 7 bases fit TRBD1. J was trimmed by 0 bases and V by 5 bases; bases with no gene match: 8. Per the germline V gene, CDR1 is SGHDT and CDR2 is YYEEEE. The CDR3 contains 16 residues. The CDR3 DNA follows: TGTGCCAGCAGGTCCAGGGGGTCAAGCTCCTACAATGAGCAGTTCTTC. This encodes CASRSRGSSSYNEQFF. The full variable domain, with the rest looked up from reference TRBV5-6 and TRBJ2-1, is DAGVTQSPTHLIKTRGQQVTLRCSPKSGHDTVSWYQQALGQGPQFIFQYYEEEERQRGNFPDRFSGHQFPNYSSELNVNALLLGDSALYLCASRSRGSSSYNEQFFGPGTRLTVL.

This clone appeared a single time. The chain carries TRBV19 and TRBJ2-2, with a tentative D call TRBD1 (5 bases). This CDR3 has 14 residues. V lost 10 bases and J lost 3, with 15 bases in between. CDR1 is LNHDA and CDR2 is SQIVND in the germline V gene (reference sequence). As DNA, the CDR3 is TGTGCCACGTCATGGGGCTTCGACACCGGGGAGCTGTTTTTT. This translates into CATSWGFDTGELFF.

V is TRBV6-1 and J is TRBJ1-3, with D unclear. The CDR3 is 13 residues long. CDR1 is MNHNS and CDR2 is SASEGT in the germline V gene. Trimming shortened V by 5 bases and J by 1 base, and 6 bases separated the two germline ends. The CDR3 region has the DNA TGTGCCAGCAGTCAGGAATCTGGAAACACCATATATTTT. Translation: CASSQESGNTIYF.

The V and J genes are TRBV4-3 and TRBJ1-3, with a weak D call TRBD1 (6 bases). Germline V gene data show CDR1 as LGHNA and CDR2 as YSLEER. This CDR3 has 16 residues. Trimming stripped 2 bases from V and 7 bases from J, with 18 bases between. The DNA for the CDR3 is TGCGCCAGCAGCCAACAATACCCAGACAGGCAGAACACCATATATTTT. This translates into CASSQQYPDRQNTIYF.

The chain uses TRBV6-1 and TRBJ2-7; maybe TRBD2 (6 bases). This CDR3 is built from 14 residues. V was pared by 6 bases and J by 3 bases, with 15 bases between. Germline CDR1 MNHNS, CDR2 SASEGT. CDR3 DNA sequence: TGTGCCAGCAGGGGGGGATCCCAAAACTACGAGCAGTACTTC. It encodes CASRGGSQNYEQYF.

In this sample, this clone turned up a few times. The J gene is TRBJ2-1, the V gene TRBV7-2; D unresolved. Germline V gene lookup returns CDR1 SGHTA and CDR2 FQGNSA. Trimming stripped 5 bases from V and 8 bases from J, with 10 bases between. This CDR3 region has 12 residues. The CDR3 coding sequence is TGTGCCAGCAGCCGGAGTTTCGATGAGCAGTTCTTC. Residues: CASSRSFDEQFF.

As for this clone: A junction boundary mismatches the germline segment, possibly from a read error. The chain is built from TRBV19 and TRBJ1-2; D may be TRBD1 (5 bases). Germline-derived CDR1 and CDR2 are LNHDA and SQIVND (reference sequence). This CDR3 has 14 amino acids. As DNA, the CDR3 is TGTGCCAGTAGTCAGAACGTCGCGGAGGGACCCAAGGTATTC. Translating gives CASSQNVAEGPKVF.

The chain couples TRBV5-5 to TRBJ1-2; 8 positions agree with TRBD1. The CDR3 has 15 amino acids. The germline V gene has CDR1 SGHKS and CDR2 YYEKEE (reference sequence). The V and J ends lost 4 bases and 8 bases, in that order; junction bases with no gene match: 13. CDR3 sequence: CASSPTGTGFQGYTF. The CDR3 nucleotides read TGTGCCAGCAGCCCTACCGGGACAGGTTTTCAAGGCTACACCTTC. Together with reference TRBV5-5 and TRBJ1-2, the CDR3 gives the full variable domain: DAGVTQSPTHLIKTRGQQVTLRCSPISGHKSVSWYQQVLGQGPQFIFQYYEKEERGRGNFPDRFSARQFPNYSSELNVNALLLGDSALYLCASSPTGTGFQGYTFGSGTRLTVV.

The CDR3: CASSSKWGDYNEQFF. The CDR3, as DNA: TGTGCCAGCAGCTCCAAATGGGGGGACTACAATGAGCAGTTCTTC. The V call is TRBV13, the J call TRBJ2-1, with a possible D match to TRBD2 (6 bases). From germline, CDR1 is PRHDT and CDR2 FYEKMQ (reference sequence). CDR3 size: 15 residues. With 4 bases removed from V and 3 bases from J, the gap between germline ends came to 13 bases.

V is TRBV4-3 and J is TRBJ1-6; D is ambiguous. Germline CDR1 LGHNA, CDR2 YSLEER. The germline V and J ends were trimmed by 0 bases and 7 bases, with 13 bases remaining between them. This CDR3 has 16 residues. For the CDR3, the DNA is TGCGCCAGCAGCCAAGAAAACATGTGGGCCAATTCACCCCTCCACTTT. This translates into CASSQENMWANSPLHF.

The CDR3: CASSRGLAGASYEQYF. The CDR3 DNA sequence: TGTGCCAGCAGCCGGGGACTAGCGGGGGCCTCCTACGAGCAGTACTTC. The chain carries TRBV7-2 and TRBJ2-7; 14 bases align to TRBD2. The CDR3 length is 16 residues. The germline CDR1 and CDR2 sequences are SGHTA and FQGNSA. V gave up 5 bases and J gave up 0 bases; unmatched junction bases: 3.

The genes are TRBV19 and TRBJ2-7; D ambiguous. With 5 bases removed from V and 5 bases from J, the gap between germline ends came to 10 bases. CDR1 LNHDA and CDR2 SQIVND come from the germline V gene (reference sequence). The CDR3 is 12 residues long. CDR3 nucleotides: TGTGCCAGTAGTCGAGGAAGGAACGAGCAGTACTTC. This codes for CASSRGRNEQYF.

This chain joins TRBV4-2 and TRBJ1-1; no definite D call. The germline gives CDR1 LGHNA, CDR2 YNFKEQ. V lost 1 base, J lost 10 bases, and 10 bases lay in between. The CDR3 is 12 residues long. The CDR3 region is CASSQGNEGAFF. CDR3 nucleotides: TGTGCCAGCAGCCAAGGTAACGAGGGAGCTTTCTTT.

The V and J genes are TRBV19 and TRBJ1-1; D remains ambiguous. This CDR3 is built from 13 residues. The germline gives CDR1 LNHDA, CDR2 SQIVND (reference sequence). Between the trimmed V and J ends, which lost 7 bases and 3 bases, there was a span of 12 bases. CDR3 DNA: TGTGCCAGTACTTGGCAATCTGACACTGAAGCTTTCTTT. Translation gives CASTWQSDTEAFF.

This sequence joins TRBV7-2 and TRBJ2-5; D not certain. CDR3 length: 12 residues. CDR1 and CDR2 from the germline V gene are SGHTA and FQGNSA. The V end lost 1 base, the J end lost 4 bases, and 4 bases lay between the germline ends. DNA for the CDR3: TGTGCCAGCAGCTTAGGTATAGAGACCCAGTACTTC. This gives the protein CASSLGIETQYF.

The V and J genes are TRBV27 and TRBJ1-5; tentative D call: TRBD1 (6 bases). The germline V and J ends were trimmed by 3 bases and 4 bases, with 13 bases remaining between them. This CDR3 region has 15 residues. CDR1 MNHEY and CDR2 SMNVEV come from the germline V gene (reference sequence). The CDR3 here is CASSFQGIPNQPQHF. The CDR3 DNA reads as TGTGCCAGCAGTTTTCAGGGGATTCCAAATCAGCCCCAGCATTTT.

The V call is TRBV19, the J call TRBJ1-2, with unresolved D. With 4 bases removed from V and 3 bases from J, the gap between germline ends came to 18 bases. Per germline, CDR1 LNHDA and CDR2 SQIVND (reference sequence). The CDR3 is 16 amino acids. This CDR3 reads CASSTTVGSAYYGYTF. The CDR3 nucleotides read TGTGCCAGTAGTACAACCGTCGGGTCGGCCTACTATGGCTACACCTTC.

This clone has only a few counts. The rearrangement joins TRBV4-2 to TRBJ2-3; 7 bases match TRBD2. The length of the CDR3 is 16 residues. V lost 4 bases, J lost 2 bases, and 9 bases stayed unmatched. The germline CDR1 and CDR2 sequences are LGHNA and YNFKEQ. The CDR3: CASSPGTSGATDTQYF. The CDR3 coding sequence is TGTGCCAGCAGCCCGGGGACCAGCGGGGCCACAGATACGCAGTATTTT.

In its sample, this clone was seen a few times. This sequence joins TRBV5-4 and TRBJ1-1, with 7 bases fitting TRBD1. Germline CDR1 SGHNT, CDR2 YYREEE (reference sequence). J gave up 4 bases and V 4 bases, and 4 bases lay outside the gene matches. The CDR3 consists of 13 residues. The CDR3, as DNA: TGTGCCAGCAGCCAGGGGACAGTCACTGAAGCTTTCTTT. Translation gives CASSQGTVTEAFF.

This clone occurred a few times. A much bigger clone sits one base away, suggesting this may be a read error. The chain is built from TRBV7-2 and TRBJ2-7; D perhaps matches TRBD2 (7 bases). Trimming stripped 1 base from V and 2 bases from J, with 15 bases between. CDR1 is SGHTA, CDR2 FQGNSA, per germline. CDR3 length: 16 residues. The CDR3 nucleotides read TGTGCCAGCAGCTTAGAGTTTGGGGGGGCCCCCTACGAGCAGTACTTC. Translating it yields CASSLEFGGAPYEQYF.

This chain uses TRBV19 with TRBJ1-2, with a weak D call TRBD1 (6 bases). The CDR3 contains 15 residues. Germline CDR1 and CDR2: LNHDA and SQIVND (reference sequence). V lost 3 bases and J 3 bases, leaving 14 bases between the germline ends. The CDR3 here is CASSIFHEGDYGYTF. The CDR3 region has the DNA TGTGCCAGTAGTATTTTCCACGAGGGGGACTATGGCTACACCTTC.

The rearrangement links TRBV9 to TRBJ1-1, with D possibly TRBD1 on 6 matching bases. Looked up from germline, CDR1 is SGDLS and CDR2 is YYNGEE. This CDR3 is 17 amino acids long. V was cut by 0 bases and J by 3 bases, with 18 bases left in between. The CDR3 DNA sequence: TGTGCCAGCAGCGTAGCCGGGGCAGGGGAATATCACACTGAAGCTTTCTTT. Encoded protein: CASSVAGAGEYHTEAFF.

The chain recombines TRBV5-6 with TRBJ1-6, with a tentative D call TRBD1 (5 bases). This CDR3 spans 17 amino acids. Trimming removed 0 bases at V and 6 bases at J, with 16 bases between. The germline V gene encodes CDR1 SGHDT and CDR2 YYEEEE. The CDR3 loop reads CASSLGGYSSSNSPLHF. CDR3 sequence (DNA): TGTGCCAGCAGCTTGGGGGGCTACTCTTCATCTAATTCACCCCTCCACTTT.

Comments on this clone: At one end, the junction sequence differs from germline, possibly due to a read error. V usage is TRBV11-3 and J usage is TRBJ2-1, with D possibly matching TRBD2 (7 bases). The CDR3 loop spans 15 amino acids. Germline CDR1 SGHNT, CDR2 YENEEA. CDR3: CASSLGGDRGNEQFF. The CDR3 nucleotides are TGTGCCAGCAGTTTAGGGGGGGATCGGGGCAATGAGCAGTTCTTC.

This clone appeared once. The chain combines TRBV5-6 with TRBJ2-7; 7 positions match TRBD1. V lost 4 bases and J lost 5; bases outside the gene matches: 12. Germline loops: CDR1 SGHDT, CDR2 YYEEEE. The CDR3 length is 15 residues. The CDR3 nucleotides are TGTGCCAGCAGCCCTAAATCGGGACAGTGGGACGAGCAGTACTTC. It translates to CASSPKSGQWDEQYF.